The subject of this entry is one TCR beta chain. Its specificity is unknown. These data belong to a study of cytomegalovirus exposure and HLA in healthy donors. The overall study: The 120 validation repertoires were produced on the same platform as the 720 or so repertoires of the first cohort. This was reported in a later analysis. Study conclusions and caveats: The study put 160 or so TCR beta chains on its list as cytomegalovirus-associated. It was reported that the classifier diagnosed cytomegalovirus status with high specificity and sensitivity in both the original and validation cohorts. A subsequent analysis found that TCR clusters from the first cohort also tended to co-occur in the 120 validation repertoires, with around 94% of cluster scores above 0.

V lost 4 bases and J lost 3, with 16 bases in between. Germline CDR1 reads SNHLY; CDR2 reads FYNNEI. This CDR3 contains 15 residues. Produced via immunoSEQ multiplex PCR; TCRdb's table is partial and in-frame only. The sample records 250,000 to 400,000 clones, roughly 90% being singletons. This TCR was sampled from a man aged 25 to 45 in good health and CMV-seronegative. Sequencing input: PBMCs. The V gene is TRBV2, the J gene TRBJ2-7; no firm D call. The CDR3 DNA is TGTGCCAGCAGTGTAGTGCAGGTACTGGACTACGAGCAGTACTTC. Amino acids: CASSVVQVLDYEQYF.